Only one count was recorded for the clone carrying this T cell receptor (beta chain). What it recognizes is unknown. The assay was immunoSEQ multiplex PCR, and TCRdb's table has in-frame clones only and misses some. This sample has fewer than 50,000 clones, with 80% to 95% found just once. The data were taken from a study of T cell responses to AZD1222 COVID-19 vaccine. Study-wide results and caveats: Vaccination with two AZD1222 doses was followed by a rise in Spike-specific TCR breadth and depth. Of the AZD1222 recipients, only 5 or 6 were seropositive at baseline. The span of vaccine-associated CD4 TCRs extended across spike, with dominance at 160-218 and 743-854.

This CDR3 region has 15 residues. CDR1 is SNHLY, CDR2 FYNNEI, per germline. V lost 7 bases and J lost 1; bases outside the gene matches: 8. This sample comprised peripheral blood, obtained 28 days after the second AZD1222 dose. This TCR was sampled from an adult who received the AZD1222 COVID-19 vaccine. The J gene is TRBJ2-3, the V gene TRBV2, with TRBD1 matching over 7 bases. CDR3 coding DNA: TGTGCCAGCACATCGACAGGGCCCCGCACAGATACGCAGTATTTT. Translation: CASTSTGPRTDTQYF.